This T cell receptor (beta chain) was observed in a study of cytomegalovirus exposure and HLA in healthy donors. In the study overall: Previous work identified some 120 million unique TCR beta sequences from around 200 million T cells. Across 350 to 500 genotyped donors, around 82% landed in the Caucasian-associated ancestry cluster.

Study conclusions and caveats: Among TCR sequences, most were rare, though some public TCRs appeared in many donors. An assumption of roughly uniform sequencing depth across donors underlay the presence/absence analyses.

The V gene lost 6 bases and the J gene lost 6 bases, with 15 bases spanning the gap. CDR1 MNHNY and CDR2 SVGAGI come from the germline V gene (reference sequence). The CDR3 is made up of 14 amino acids. Primers: 60 Vbeta forward and 13 Jbeta reverse. This table comes from immunoSEQ multiplex PCR, and its TCRdb copy is limited to in-frame clones, with some not included. The sample lists 95,000 to 150,000 clones; 66% were seen once. This clone was recorded a few times. Its antigen is not identified. Sequencing was done on a sample of PBMCs. The chain combines TRBV6-6 with TRBJ1-5, with no clear D. The TCR sequence derives from a man younger than 35 in good health and CMV-seronegative. Here the CDR3 reads CASSPSSTRQPQHF. In DNA, the CDR3 is TGTGCCAGCAGCCCCTCTTCAACGCGTCAGCCCCAGCATTTT.